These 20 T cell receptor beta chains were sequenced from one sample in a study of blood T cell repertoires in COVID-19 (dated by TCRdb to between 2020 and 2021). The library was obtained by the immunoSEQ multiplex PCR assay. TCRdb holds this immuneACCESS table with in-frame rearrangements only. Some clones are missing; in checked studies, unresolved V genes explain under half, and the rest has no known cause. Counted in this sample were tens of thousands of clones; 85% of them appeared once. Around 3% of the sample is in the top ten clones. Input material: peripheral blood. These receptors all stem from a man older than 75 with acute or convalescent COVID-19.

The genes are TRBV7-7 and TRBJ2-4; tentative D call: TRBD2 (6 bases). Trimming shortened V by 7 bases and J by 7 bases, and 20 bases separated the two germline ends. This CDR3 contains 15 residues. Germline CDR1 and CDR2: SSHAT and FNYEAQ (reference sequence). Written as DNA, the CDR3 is TGTGCCAGCAACCCCCGAGGGAGGAGCCCTAACATTCAGTACTTC. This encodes CASNPRGRSPNIQYF.

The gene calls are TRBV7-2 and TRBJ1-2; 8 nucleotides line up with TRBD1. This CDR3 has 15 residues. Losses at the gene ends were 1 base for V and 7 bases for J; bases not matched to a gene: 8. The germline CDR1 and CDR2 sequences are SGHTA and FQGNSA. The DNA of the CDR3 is TGTGCCAGCAGCTTAGTCGGGGCAGGGGGCCTTGGCTACACCTTC. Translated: CASSLVGAGGLGYTF.

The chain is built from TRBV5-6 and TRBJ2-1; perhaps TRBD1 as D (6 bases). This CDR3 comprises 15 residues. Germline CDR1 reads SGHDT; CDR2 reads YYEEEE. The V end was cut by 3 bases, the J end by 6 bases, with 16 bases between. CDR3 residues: CASSWGDRIRNEQFF. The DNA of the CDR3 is TGTGCCAGCAGCTGGGGCGACAGGATACGCAATGAGCAGTTCTTC.

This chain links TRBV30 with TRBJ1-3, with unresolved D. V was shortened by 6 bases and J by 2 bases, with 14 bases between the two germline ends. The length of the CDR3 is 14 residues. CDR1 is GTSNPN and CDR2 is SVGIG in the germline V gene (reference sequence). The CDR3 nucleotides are TGTGCCTGCGGTCCGGGTCTCGCTGGAAACACCATATATTTT. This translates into CACGPGLAGNTIYF.

CDR3 sequence: CASSQADRTNYGYTF. Here the CDR3 DNA reads TGTGCCAGCAGCCAAGCGGACAGGACTAACTATGGCTACACCTTC. The rearrangement uses TRBV3-1 (or the pseudogene TRBV3-2) and TRBJ1-2; 7 positions agree with TRBD1. After removal of 1 base from V and 0 bases from J, the junction contained 2 bases not matched to a gene. Germline CDR1 LGHDT, CDR2 YNNKEL (reference sequence). The CDR3 length is 15 residues.

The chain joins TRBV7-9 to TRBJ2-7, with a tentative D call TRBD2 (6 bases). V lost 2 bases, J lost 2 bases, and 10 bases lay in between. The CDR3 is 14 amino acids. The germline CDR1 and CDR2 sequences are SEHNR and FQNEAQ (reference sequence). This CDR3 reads CASSLWRDPYEQYF. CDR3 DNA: TGTGCCAGCAGCTTATGGCGGGATCCCTACGAGCAGTACTTC. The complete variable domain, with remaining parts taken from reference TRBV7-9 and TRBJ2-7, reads DTGVSQNPRHKITKRGQNVTFRCDPISEHNRLYWYRQTLGQGPEFLTYFQNEAQLEKSRLLSDRFSAERPKGSFSTLEIQRTEQGDSAMYLCASSLWRDPYEQYFGPGTRLTVT.

CDR3 sequence: CASSPQYSGANVLTF. The CDR3 region has the DNA TGTGCCAGCAGCCCACAGTACTCTGGGGCCAACGTCCTGACTTTC. V is TRBV11-2 and J is TRBJ2-6; the D is unclear. This CDR3 region has 15 residues. CDR1 SGHAT and CDR2 FQNNGV come from the germline V gene. V lost 5 bases and J lost 0, with 8 bases in between.

The CDR3 sequence: CASSVGPEPYEQYF. The CDR3 DNA follows: TGTGCCAGCAGCGTAGGTCCCGAGCCCTACGAGCAGTACTTC. The chain carries TRBV9 and TRBJ2-7, with unresolved D. Trimming took off 0 bases at V and 2 bases at J, with 9 bases between the two ends. The CDR3 totals 14 residues. The germline V gene encodes CDR1 SGDLS and CDR2 YYNGEE.

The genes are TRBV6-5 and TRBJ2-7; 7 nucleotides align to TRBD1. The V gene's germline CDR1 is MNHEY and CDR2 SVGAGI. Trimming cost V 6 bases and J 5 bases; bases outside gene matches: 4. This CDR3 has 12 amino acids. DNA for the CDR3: TGTGCCAGCAGAAGGGGGCTTAACGAGCAGTACTTC. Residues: CASRRGLNEQYF.

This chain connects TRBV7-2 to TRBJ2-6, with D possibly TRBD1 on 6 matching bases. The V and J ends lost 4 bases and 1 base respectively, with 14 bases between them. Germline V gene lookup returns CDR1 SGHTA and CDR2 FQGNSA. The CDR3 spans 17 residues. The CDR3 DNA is TGTGCCAGCAGCTCCCAGACAGGTCCTTCTGGGGCCAACGTCCTGACTTTC. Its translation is CASSSQTGPSGANVLTF.

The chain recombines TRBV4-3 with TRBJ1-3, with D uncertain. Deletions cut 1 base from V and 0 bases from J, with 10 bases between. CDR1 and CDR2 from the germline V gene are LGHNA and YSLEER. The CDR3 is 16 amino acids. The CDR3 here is CASSQARTSSGNTIYF. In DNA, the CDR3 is TGCGCCAGCAGCCAAGCCCGCACGAGCTCTGGAAACACCATATATTTT.

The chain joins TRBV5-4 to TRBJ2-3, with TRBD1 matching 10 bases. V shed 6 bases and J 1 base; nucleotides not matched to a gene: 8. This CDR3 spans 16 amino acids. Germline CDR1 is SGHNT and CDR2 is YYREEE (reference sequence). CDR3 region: CASTTTGGWGTDTQYF. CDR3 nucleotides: TGTGCCAGCACTACGACAGGGGGCTGGGGCACAGATACGCAGTATTTT.

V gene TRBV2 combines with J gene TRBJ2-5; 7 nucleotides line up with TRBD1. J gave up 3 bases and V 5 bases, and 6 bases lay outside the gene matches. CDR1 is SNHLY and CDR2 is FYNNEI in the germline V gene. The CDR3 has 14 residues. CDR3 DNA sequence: TGTGCCAGCAGTCGGGACAGAACAAAAGAGACCCAGTACTTC. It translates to CASSRDRTKETQYF. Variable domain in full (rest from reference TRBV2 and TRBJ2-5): EPEVTQTPSHQVTQMGQEVILRCVPISNHLYFYWYRQILGQKVEFLVSFYNNEISEKSEIFDDQFSVERPDGSNFTLKIRSTKLEDSAMYFCASSRDRTKETQYFGPGTRLLVL.

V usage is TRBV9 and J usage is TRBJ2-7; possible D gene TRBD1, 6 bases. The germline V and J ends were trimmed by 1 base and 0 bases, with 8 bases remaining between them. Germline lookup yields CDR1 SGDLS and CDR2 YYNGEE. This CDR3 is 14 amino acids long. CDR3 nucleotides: TGTGCCAGCAGCGTACAGGGGAGCTCCTACGAGCAGTACTTC. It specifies CASSVQGSSYEQYF.

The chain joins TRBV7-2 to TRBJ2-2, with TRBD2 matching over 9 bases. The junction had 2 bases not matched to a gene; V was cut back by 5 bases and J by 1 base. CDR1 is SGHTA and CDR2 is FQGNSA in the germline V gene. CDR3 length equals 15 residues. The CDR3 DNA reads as TGTGCCAGCAGCCCTAGCGGGGTGAACACCGGGGAGCTGTTTTTT. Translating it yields CASSPSGVNTGELFF.

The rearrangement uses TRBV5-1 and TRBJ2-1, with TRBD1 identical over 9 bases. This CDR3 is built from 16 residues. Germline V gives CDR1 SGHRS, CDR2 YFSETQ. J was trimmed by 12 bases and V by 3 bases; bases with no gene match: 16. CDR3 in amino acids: CASSSKGQGTGLAQFF. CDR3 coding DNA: TGCGCCAGCAGCTCAAAGGGACAGGGAACGGGGTTGGCGCAGTTCTTC.

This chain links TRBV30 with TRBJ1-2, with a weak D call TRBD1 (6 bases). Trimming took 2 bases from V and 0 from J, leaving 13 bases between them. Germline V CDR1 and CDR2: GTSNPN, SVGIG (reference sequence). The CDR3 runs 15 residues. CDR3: CAWSKQGLANYGYTF. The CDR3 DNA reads TGTGCCTGGAGTAAACAGGGATTAGCTAACTATGGCTACACCTTC.

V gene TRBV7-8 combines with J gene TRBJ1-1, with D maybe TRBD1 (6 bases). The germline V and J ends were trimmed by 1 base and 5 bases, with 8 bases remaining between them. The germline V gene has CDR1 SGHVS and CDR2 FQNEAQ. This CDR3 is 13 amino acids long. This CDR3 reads CASSLGQETEAFF. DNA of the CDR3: TGTGCCAGCAGCTTAGGACAGGAAACTGAAGCTTTCTTT.

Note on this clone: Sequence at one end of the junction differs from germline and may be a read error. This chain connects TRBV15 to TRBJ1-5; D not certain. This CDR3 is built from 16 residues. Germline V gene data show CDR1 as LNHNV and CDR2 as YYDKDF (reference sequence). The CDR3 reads CATSRDPGENNQPQHF. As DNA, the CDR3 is TGTGCCACCAGCAGAGATCCCGGGGAGAATAATCAACCCCAGCATTTT.

The CDR3 loop reads CASSHGPGELFF. CDR3 sequence (DNA): TGCGCCAGCAGCCATGGCCCAGGGGAGCTGTTTTTT. V and J are TRBV4-3 and TRBJ2-2; D is ambiguous. Trimming took off 3 bases at V and 8 bases at J, with 7 bases between the two ends. Germline lookup yields CDR1 LGHNA and CDR2 YSLEER. CDR3 length: 12 amino acids.